Below, 8 T cell receptor beta chains from the same sample are listed, as sequenced in a study of shared clonotypes between healthy human individuals. This table comes from immunoSEQ multiplex PCR, and its TCRdb copy is limited to in-frame clones, with some not included. The data contain some 500,000 clones, over 60% of them singletons. Source material: PBMCs. These receptors were collected from a woman between 40 and 55 years old in good health. Some clones in this sample may be carry-over from other donors' samples.

The gene calls are TRBV7-8 and TRBJ1-1; a weak D match, TRBD1 (6 bases). Germline values: CDR1 SGHVS, CDR2 FQNEAQ. Deletions cut 6 bases from V and 4 bases from J, with 18 bases between. The length of the CDR3 is 15 residues. CDR3 coding DNA: TGTGCCAGCAGAGTCCGGGACGGGGGGGCCACTGAAGCTTTCTTT. This codes for CASRVRDGGATEAFF.

Concerning this clone: With a far larger clone one base away, a read error is the likely cause. Other nucleotide sequences from this sample produce the same CDR3. V gene TRBV19 combines with J gene TRBJ1-5; 7 bases align to TRBD1. The CDR3 consists of 17 residues. Germline V CDR1 and CDR2: LNHDA, SQIVND (reference sequence). V was pared by 4 bases and J by 2 bases, with 11 bases of the junction left unmatched. In DNA, the CDR3 is TGTGCCAGTAGTAAGGGGTGGACAGGATGGGGCAATCAGCCCCAGCATTTT. It translates to CASSKGWTGWGNQPQHF.

About this clone itself: This likely reflects a read error, since a far larger clone is one base away. The chain uses TRBV9 and TRBJ1-4; D not resolved. Germline CDR1 reads SGDLS; CDR2 reads YYNGEE. The CDR3 is 13 residues long. Trimming pared 0 bases from V and 12 bases from J, leaving 12 bases between. CDR3 region: CASSVGYDGELFF. The CDR3 DNA reads TGTGCCAGCAGCGTAGGATACGACGGAGAACTGTTTTTT.

This clone occurred a few times. One end of the junction does not line up with germline, which may come from a read error. The rearrangement links TRBV6-5 to TRBJ2-2; D possibly uses TRBD1 or TRBD2 (5 bases each). CDR1 is MNHEY, CDR2 SVGAGI, per germline. The CDR3 length is 14 residues. CDR3 protein: CASRGLSGDRGAVF. DNA for the CDR3: TGTGCCAGCAGGGGCTTGAGTGGGGACCGGGGAGCTGTTTTT.

The CDR3 DNA sequence: TGTGCCAGCTCACCGGGTTCAGCCACAGATACGCAGTATTTT. This codes for CASSPGSATDTQYF. This chain joins TRBV18 and TRBJ2-3; no reliable D call. The CDR3 has 14 residues. Trimming took off 3 bases at V and 2 bases at J, with 9 bases between the two ends. Per the germline V gene, CDR1 is KGHSH and CDR2 is LQKENI.

A single count supports this clone. V usage is TRBV20-1 and J usage is TRBJ2-3; unclear D gene. The CDR3 is 11 amino acids. Trimming removed 5 bases from V and 9 bases from J, with 12 bases in between. Germline V gives CDR1 DFQATT, CDR2 SNEGSKA (reference sequence). CDR3 sequence (DNA): TGCAGTGCTCGACTTGTCGAGACGCAGTATTTT. This codes for CSARLVETQYF.

This chain links TRBV6-6 with TRBJ2-3; TRBD2 matches 9 bases. J was trimmed by 4 bases and V by 7 bases; bases with no gene match: 6. This CDR3 is 14 amino acids long. Per the germline V gene, CDR1 is MNHNY and CDR2 is SVGAGI (reference sequence). The DNA of the CDR3 is TGTGCCAGCACCGGAGCGGGAGGATCAGATACGCAGTATTTT. Amino acids: CASTGAGGSDTQYF.

As regards this clone: Given a much more abundant clone one base away, this may be a read error. This chain connects TRBV7-9 to TRBJ2-5; no clear D gene. The germline gives CDR1 SEHNR, CDR2 FQNEAQ (reference sequence). The CDR3 extends over 15 amino acids. V was shortened by 2 bases and J by 5 bases, with 15 bases between the two germline ends. CDR3 residues: CASSLSPGPYETQYF. As DNA, the CDR3 is TGTGCCAGCAGCTTAAGCCCAGGACCCTATGAGACCCAGTACTTC.